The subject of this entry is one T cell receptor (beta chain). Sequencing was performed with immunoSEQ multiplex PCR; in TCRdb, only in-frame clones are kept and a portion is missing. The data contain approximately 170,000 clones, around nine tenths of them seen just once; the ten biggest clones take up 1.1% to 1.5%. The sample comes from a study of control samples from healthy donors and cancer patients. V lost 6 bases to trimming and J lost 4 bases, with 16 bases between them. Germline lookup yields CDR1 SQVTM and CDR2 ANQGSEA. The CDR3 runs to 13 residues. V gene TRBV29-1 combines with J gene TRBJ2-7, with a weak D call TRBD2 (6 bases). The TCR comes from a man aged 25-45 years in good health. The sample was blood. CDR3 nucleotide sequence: TGCAGCGTCGGTCATGTCGCGGGGTACGAGCAGTACTTC. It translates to CSVGHVAGYEQYF.